Below, 27 T cell receptor beta chains from the same sample are listed, as sequenced in a study of T cell responses to AZD1222 COVID-19 vaccine. Sequenced by immunoSEQ multiplex PCR; TCRdb stores in-frame clones only, minus some. Among 85,000 to 110,000 clones listed, 90% to 95% were seen once. The source material was peripheral blood, sampled on day 0 of AZD1222 vaccination. The receptors derive from an adult in good health.

The V and J genes are TRBV24-1 and TRBJ2-1; D is possibly TRBD2 (5 bases). V lost 3 bases to trimming and J lost 1 base, with 12 bases between them. Germline values: CDR1 KGHDR, CDR2 SFDVKD. The CDR3 is 16 residues long. The CDR3 nucleotides are TGTGCCACCAGTGATGATGGGAGCAAGTCCTACAATGAGCAGTTCTTC. Its translation: CATSDDGSKSYNEQFF.

J is TRBJ2-1 and V is TRBV6-2 or TRBV6-3, with D unclear. V was cut by 2 bases and J by 9 bases, with 14 bases left in between. Germline V gene sequence: CDR1 MNHEY, CDR2 SVGEGT. The CDR3 runs 14 residues. CDR3 residues: CASSYDSVGSEQFF. The CDR3 DNA follows: TGTGCCAGCAGTTACGATTCCGTAGGGTCTGAGCAGTTCTTC.

The chain links TRBV6-1 to TRBJ2-7; D is ambiguous. Trimming removed 1 base from V and 2 bases from J, with 6 bases in between. CDR3 length equals 13 residues. Germline-derived CDR1 and CDR2 are MNHNS and SASEGT. The CDR3 bases are TGTGCCAGCAGTGAAGGGGAAGCCTACGAGCAGTACTTC. This gives the protein CASSEGEAYEQYF.

This clone has only a few counts. This chain connects TRBV2 to TRBJ1-2, with 8 bases aligning to TRBD1. Germline V gene sequence: CDR1 SNHLY, CDR2 FYNNEI. After removal of 10 bases from V and 0 bases from J, the junction contained 10 bases not matched to a gene. This CDR3 has 15 amino acids. CDR3 sequence reads: CATGEGGQANYGYTF. The CDR3 coding sequence is TGTGCCACAGGGGAGGGGGGACAGGCTAACTATGGCTACACCTTC.

CDR3 coding DNA: TGTGCCAGCAGCCTGCTTAGCGGGAGTAATGAGCAGTTCTTC. Protein sequence: CASSLLSGSNEQFF. The chain employs TRBV7-9 and TRBJ2-1, with 9 bases fitting TRBD2. Per the germline V gene, CDR1 is SEHNR and CDR2 is FQNEAQ (reference sequence). The CDR3 spans 14 residues. With 5 bases clipped from V and 7 bases from J, the junction kept 6 bases outside the gene matches.

V gene TRBV19 combines with J gene TRBJ2-1; 8 bases line up with TRBD2. The CDR3 totals 14 residues. CDR1 and CDR2 from the germline V gene are LNHDA and SQIVND (reference sequence). Unmatched junction bases numbered 9, after V lost 7 bases and J lost 7 bases. The CDR3 region is CASTFGGARNEQFF. The CDR3 bases are TGTGCCAGTACCTTCGGGGGGGCGCGAAATGAGCAGTTCTTC.

This sequence joins TRBV18 and TRBJ1-3, with D perhaps matching TRBD1 (6 bases). V was cut by 0 bases and J by 4 bases, with 10 bases left in between. Germline CDR1 KGHSH, CDR2 LQKENI. This CDR3 is 15 amino acids long. CDR3 in DNA: TGTGCCAGCTCACCACCGACAGGAGTAGGAAACACCATATATTTT. Translated, it gives CASSPPTGVGNTIYF.

The genes are TRBV11-3 and TRBJ2-7, with no clear D. Trimming stripped 4 bases from V and 0 bases from J, with 22 bases between. Germline loops: CDR1 SGHNT, CDR2 YENEEA. CDR3 length: 18 amino acids. CDR3 in amino acids: CASSSSPNYTNHSYEQYF. The CDR3 bases are TGTGCCAGCAGCTCCTCCCCTAACTACACGAACCACTCCTACGAGCAGTACTTC. The variable domain in full, completed from reference TRBV11-3 and TRBJ2-7, reads EAGVVQSPRYKIIEKKQPVAFWCNPISGHNTLYWYLQNLGQGPELLIRYENEEAVDDSQLPKDRFSAERLKGVDSTLKIQPAELGDSAVYLCASSSSPNYTNHSYEQYFGPGTRLTVT.

CDR3 residues: CASSLGGSTDTQYF. The CDR3 bases are TGTGCCAGCAGCCTCGGCGGGAGCACAGATACGCAGTATTTT. V gene TRBV6-4 combines with J gene TRBJ2-3; maybe TRBD2 (5 bases). Germline-derived CDR1 and CDR2 are MRHNA and SNTAGT. The V gene lost 6 bases and the J gene lost 0 bases, with 10 bases spanning the gap. CDR3 length: 14 amino acids.

The rearrangement uses TRBV5-4 and TRBJ1-2; D is undetermined. Germline values: CDR1 SGHNT, CDR2 YYREEE (reference sequence). V was cut by 1 base and J by 2 bases, with 9 bases left in between. CDR3 size: 14 residues. The CDR3 DNA is TGTGCCAGCAGCTTGAGAACAGTAAACTATGGCTACACCTTC. Protein sequence: CASSLRTVNYGYTF.

V gene TRBV19 combines with J gene TRBJ2-7; D unresolved. CDR1 and CDR2 from the germline V gene are LNHDA and SQIVND (reference sequence). Trimming removed 3 bases at V and 4 bases at J, with 10 bases between. The CDR3 extends over 13 amino acids. Written as DNA, the CDR3 is TGTGCCAGTAGTATCGGTTCAGTTTACGAGCAGTACTTC. Protein sequence: CASSIGSVYEQYF.

CDR3 nucleotide sequence: TGTGCCACCAGTGGAAGGGGTCGCACAGATACGCAGTATTTT. Its translation is CATSGRGRTDTQYF. The rearrangement joins TRBV24-1 to TRBJ2-3, with D possibly matching TRBD1 (5 bases). Trimming pared 5 bases from V and 1 base from J, leaving 9 bases between. The germline gives CDR1 KGHDR, CDR2 SFDVKD. The CDR3 contains 14 residues.

This chain joins TRBV3-1 (or the pseudogene TRBV3-2) and TRBJ1-3; 12 bases match TRBD1. V trimming: 0 bases; J trimming: 3 bases; junction bases outside the gene matches: 6. CDR1 LGHDT and CDR2 YNNKEL come from the germline V gene (reference sequence). This CDR3 is built from 18 residues. In DNA form, the CDR3 reads TGTGCCAGCAGCCAAGATCGGGACAGGGGGCGCGTTGGAAACACCATATATTTT. Protein: CASSQDRDRGRVGNTIYF.

The genes are TRBV6-2 or TRBV6-3 and TRBJ1-2; D not resolved. Germline loops: CDR1 MNHEY, CDR2 SVGEGT. This CDR3 is 14 amino acids long. V was pared by 4 bases and J by 2 bases, with 11 bases between. The CDR3 nucleotides are TGTGCCAGCAGTTCCAATCTCGGCAACTATGGCTACACCTTC. This translates into CASSSNLGNYGYTF.

The chain carries TRBV7-2 and TRBJ2-7, with 9 bases matching TRBD1. This CDR3 is 11 amino acids long. The germline V gene encodes CDR1 SGHTA and CDR2 FQGNSA. Trimming took 5 bases from V and 13 from J; bases not matched to a gene: 6. CDR3 amino acids: CASSQGDREYF. For the CDR3, the DNA is TGTGCCAGCAGCCAGGGGGACAGGGAATACTTC.

The rearrangement joins TRBV5-1 to TRBJ2-7; TRBD2 matches 9 bases. CDR1 is SGHRS, CDR2 YFSETQ, per germline. Trimming at V came to 3 bases and at J to 5 bases, leaving 12 bases not matched to a gene. The CDR3 totals 16 residues. DNA of the CDR3: TGCGCCAGCAGCTCGTTAGCGGGAGACTCTCCTAACGAGCAGTACTTC. Protein: CASSSLAGDSPNEQYF.

This clone was counted only a few times. The chain recombines TRBV27 with TRBJ1-2; D call uncertain. This CDR3 has 13 residues. The germline V gene has CDR1 MNHEY and CDR2 SMNVEV (reference sequence). V dropped 5 bases and J dropped 10 bases, with 17 bases sitting between them. The CDR3 loop reads CASSRLNGWDYTF. DNA for the CDR3: TGTGCCAGCAGTCGTTTAAACGGGTGGGACTACACCTTC.

The chain couples TRBV28 to TRBJ1-1; maybe TRBD1 (6 bases). V shed 6 bases and J shed 4 bases, with 15 bases lying between them. Germline CDR1 MDHEN, CDR2 SYDVKM. This CDR3 spans 14 amino acids. CDR3 loop: CASRSTGLVTEAFF. CDR3 in DNA: TGTGCCAGCAGATCCACAGGGTTGGTCACTGAAGCTTTCTTT.

This clone was detected a few times. The J gene is TRBJ2-3, the V gene TRBV14; 10 positions agree with TRBD2. CDR1 is SGHDN, CDR2 FVKESK, per germline. V trimming: 4 bases; J trimming: 1 base; junction bases outside the gene matches: 14. CDR3 length: 19 amino acids. The CDR3 nucleotides read TGTGCCAGCAGCCCCCGGGGAGCGGGAGGGCCTTTGGGCACAGATACGCAGTATTTT. This translates into CASSPRGAGGPLGTDTQYF.

The rearrangement links TRBV20-1 to TRBJ2-7; D is unclear. In germline, CDR1 is DFQATT, CDR2 SNEGSKA (reference sequence). The CDR3 totals 12 residues. V lost 4 bases and J lost 0, with 7 bases in between. CDR3 sequence: CSATDTSYEQYF. The CDR3, as DNA: TGCAGTGCTACTGACACCTCCTACGAGCAGTACTTC.

A single count supports this clone. The genes are TRBV5-1 and TRBJ1-4; D unresolved. CDR1 is SGHRS, CDR2 YFSETQ, per germline. The CDR3 spans 19 residues. V lost 0 bases and J 2 bases, leaving 20 bases between the germline ends. CDR3 amino acids: CASSLDALTRSGTNEKLFF. CDR3 nucleotide sequence: TGCGCCAGCAGCTTGGACGCCCTCACTCGATCCGGTACTAATGAAAAACTGTTTTTT.

V usage is TRBV29-1 and J usage is TRBJ2-5; unclear D gene. CDR1 is SQVTM and CDR2 is ANQGSEA in the germline V gene. The V and J ends lost 7 bases and 5 bases respectively, with 14 bases between them. This CDR3 has 12 amino acids. CDR3 protein: CSAQTWRETQYF. CDR3 bases: TGCAGCGCCCAGACTTGGCGGGAGACCCAGTACTTC.

This chain links TRBV2 with TRBJ1-2; D is possibly TRBD1 (5 bases). The germline V and J ends were trimmed by 6 bases and 6 bases, with 17 bases remaining between them. The CDR3 contains 14 residues. CDR1 is SNHLY, CDR2 FYNNEI, per germline. Here the CDR3 reads CASRDYRGTNGYTF. The CDR3 bases are TGTGCCAGCAGAGACTACCGGGGGACTAATGGCTACACCTTC.

The chain uses TRBV13 and TRBJ2-7; no definite D call. V was clipped by 0 bases and J by 4 bases, with 7 bases between them. CDR1 PRHDT and CDR2 FYEKMQ come from the germline V gene (reference sequence). The CDR3 is 13 residues long. CDR3 sequence reads: CASSLGQKYEQYF. The DNA for the CDR3 is TGTGCCAGCAGCTTAGGACAGAAGTACGAGCAGTACTTC.

The V gene is TRBV9, the J gene TRBJ2-1; no clear D gene. The CDR3 consists of 12 residues. Germline values: CDR1 SGDLS, CDR2 YYNGEE. V lost 0 bases, J lost 9 bases, and 7 bases lay in between. As DNA, the CDR3 is TGTGCCAGCAGCGTAGGAGCTAGTGAGCAGTTCTTC. Protein: CASSVGASEQFF. Drawing the rest from reference TRBV9 and TRBJ2-1, the complete variable domain is DSGVTQTPKHLITATGQRVTLRCSPRSGDLSVYWYQQSLDQGLQFLIQYYNGEERAKGNILERFSAQQFPDLHSELNLSSLELGDSALYFCASSVGASEQFFGPGTRLTVL.

The rearrangement joins TRBV15 to TRBJ2-1; D is unclear. The CDR3 is made up of 13 amino acids. Trimming took 0 bases from V and 8 from J, leaving 8 bases between them. Germline loops: CDR1 LNHNV, CDR2 YYDKDF (reference sequence). CDR3 amino acids: CATSREQGYEQFF. CDR3 nucleotide sequence: TGTGCCACCAGCAGAGAACAAGGTTATGAGCAGTTCTTC.

The CDR3 loop is CAWSVLRTHSAAFF. The CDR3 DNA follows: TGTGCCTGGAGTGTTCTCCGGACCCACTCAGCAGCTTTCTTT. The chain links TRBV30 to TRBJ1-1; D gene uncertain. The V gene's germline CDR1 is GTSNPN and CDR2 SVGIG (reference sequence). The CDR3 runs to 14 residues. The V end was cut by 0 bases, the J end by 10 bases, with 18 bases between.